These 18 T cell receptor beta chains share one sample of origin, sequenced in a study of blood T cell repertoires in COVID-19. Sequenced by immunoSEQ multiplex PCR; TCRdb stores in-frame clones only, minus some. The profile shows more than 85,000 clones, about 78% of them singletons. The specimen was peripheral blood. Every receptor here comes from a human donor in a cohort sampled during active or convalescent COVID-19.

The rearrangement links TRBV7-2 to TRBJ2-3, with 9 bases matching TRBD2. With V trimmed by 5 bases and J by 6 bases, 9 bases remained unmatched. The CDR3 has 15 amino acids. CDR1 and CDR2 from the germline V gene are SGHTA and FQGNSA. The CDR3 spells CASSALAGSADTQYF. In DNA form, the CDR3 reads TGTGCCAGCAGCGCCCTAGCGGGATCCGCGGATACGCAGTATTTT.

The V and J genes are TRBV7-8 and TRBJ2-6; D might be TRBD1 (5 bases). Germline V gene sequence: CDR1 SGHVS, CDR2 FQNEAQ. The CDR3 contains 17 residues. Deletions cut 2 bases from V and 0 bases from J, with 11 bases between. CDR3 loop: CASSLHPQASGANVLTF. CDR3 nucleotides: TGTGCCAGCAGCTTACATCCACAGGCCTCTGGGGCCAACGTCCTGACTTTC.

CDR3 DNA sequence: TGTGCCAGCAGTCCCAGCCCGGACAGGGTAGACAGGGAGACCCAGTACTTC. The encoded protein is CASSPSPDRVDRETQYF. This chain links TRBV6-6 with TRBJ2-5; 8 nucleotides align to TRBD1. The CDR3 has 17 residues. V was clipped by 5 bases and J by 5 bases; unmatched bases: 16. Looked up from germline, CDR1 is MNHNY and CDR2 is SVGAGI (reference sequence).

J is TRBJ1-1 and V is TRBV19; D not certain. This CDR3 is built from 14 residues. Germline-derived CDR1 and CDR2 are LNHDA and SQIVND (reference sequence). Trimming shortened V by 7 bases and J by 3 bases, and 15 bases separated the two germline ends. The CDR3 nucleotides are TGTGCCAGTACCCTGCGGTGGGTTGACACTGAAGCTTTCTTT. Translation gives CASTLRWVDTEAFF.

DNA of the CDR3: TGTGCCAGCAGTTACTCTGGCGGGGTAACAGATACGCAGTATTTT. This codes for CASSYSGGVTDTQYF. The chain is built from TRBV6-5 and TRBJ2-3; D perhaps matches TRBD2 (6 bases). The V end lost 0 bases, the J end lost 3 bases, and 10 bases lay between the germline ends. The CDR3 is 15 amino acids. CDR1 and CDR2 from the germline V gene are MNHEY and SVGAGI.

The V and J genes are TRBV6-5 and TRBJ2-7; D is perhaps TRBD2 (6 bases). V lost 8 bases, J lost 4 bases, and 15 bases lay in between. CDR1 and CDR2 (germline): MNHEY, SVGAGI. The CDR3 sequence is 13 residues long. The CDR3 DNA sequence: TGTGCCAGCCGAGGAGGGTACGGGTACGAGCAGTACTTC. This sequence encodes CASRGGYGYEQYF.

This sequence joins TRBV4-3 and TRBJ1-1; 9 nucleotides match TRBD1. The CDR3 consists of 16 residues. V lost 1 base and J lost 4; bases outside the gene matches: 7. Germline V CDR1 and CDR2: LGHNA, YSLEER. The CDR3 nucleotides read TGCGCCAGCAGCCAAGGCCTGGACAGGGGAGGCACTGAAGCTTTCTTT. Its translation is CASSQGLDRGGTEAFF.

The CDR3 DNA sequence: TGTGCCAGCAGCTTACCTCAGGGGGCATTCACTGAAGCTTTCTTT. This codes for CASSLPQGAFTEAFF. The chain combines TRBV7-8 with TRBJ1-1; the match to TRBD1 covers 8 bases. Trimming at V came to 2 bases and at J to 4 bases, leaving 6 bases not matched to a gene. Germline V gene lookup returns CDR1 SGHVS and CDR2 FQNEAQ. The CDR3 is 15 residues long.

The chain uses TRBV11-3 and TRBJ2-1, with 8 bases identical to TRBD1. Germline CDR1 is SGHNT and CDR2 is YENEEA. The junction had 3 bases not matched to a gene; V was cut back by 2 bases and J by 0 bases. This CDR3 is 16 amino acids long. DNA of the CDR3: TGTGCCAGCAGCTTACGAACAGGGGGCTCCTACAATGAGCAGTTCTTC. It specifies CASSLRTGGSYNEQFF. The whole variable domain, remainder taken from reference TRBV11-3 and TRBJ2-1, is EAGVVQSPRYKIIEKKQPVAFWCNPISGHNTLYWYLQNLGQGPELLIRYENEEAVDDSQLPKDRFSAERLKGVDSTLKIQPAELGDSAVYLCASSLRTGGSYNEQFFGPGTRLTVL.

This rearrangement joins TRBV27 to TRBJ1-2; D remains ambiguous. The V gene's germline CDR1 is MNHEY and CDR2 SMNVEV (reference sequence). The CDR3 is 16 amino acids. Trimming took off 2 bases at V and 6 bases at J, with 19 bases between the two ends. CDR3 coding DNA: TGTGCCAGCAGTTTACTGGAGGAGCCACTCAGACATGGCTACACCTTC. Protein sequence: CASSLLEEPLRHGYTF.

This clone was seen only once. The chain couples TRBV5-6 to TRBJ2-4; D might be TRBD2 (5 bases). Germline CDR1 reads SGHDT; CDR2 reads YYEEEE. This CDR3 is 16 amino acids long. V lost 4 bases to trimming and J lost 0 bases, with 14 bases between them. CDR3 bases: TGTGCCAGCAGCCAATACGACGGGATAGCCAAAAACATTCAGTACTTC. Translated: CASSQYDGIAKNIQYF.

The chain is built from TRBV18 and TRBJ1-5, with a possible D match to TRBD1 (5 bases). Trimming took off 3 bases at V and 0 bases at J, with 9 bases between the two ends. Germline loops: CDR1 KGHSH, CDR2 LQKENI. CDR3 length: 15 residues. The CDR3 loop is CASSPNRNSNQPQHF. In nucleotides, the CDR3 is TGTGCCAGCTCACCGAACAGGAATAGCAATCAGCCCCAGCATTTT.

V and J are TRBV7-9 and TRBJ1-1; 11 bases are shared with TRBD1. This CDR3 is built from 14 residues. Germline CDR1 SEHNR, CDR2 FQNEAQ (reference sequence). J gave up 3 bases and V 7 bases, and 4 bases lay outside the gene matches. The CDR3, as DNA: TGTGCCAGCACCAGGACAGGGGGCGACACTGAAGCTTTCTTT. Its protein is CASTRTGGDTEAFF.

V is TRBV7-9 and J is TRBJ1-4, with 7 bases aligning to TRBD1. Germline V gene lookup returns CDR1 SEHNR and CDR2 FQNEAQ (reference sequence). The CDR3 loop spans 17 amino acids. V shed 1 base, J shed 8 bases, and the junction held 13 bases outside the gene matches. This CDR3 reads CASSLEGQGDFSEKLFF. As DNA, the CDR3 is TGTGCCAGCAGCTTAGAGGGGCAGGGGGACTTTTCGGAAAAACTGTTTTTT.

V and J are TRBV7-6 and TRBJ1-1; a possible D gene is TRBD1 (5 bases). Trimming took off 6 bases at V and 7 bases at J, with 21 bases between the two ends. This CDR3 contains 15 residues. Germline V gene sequence: CDR1 SGHVS, CDR2 FNYEAQ. CDR3 residues: CASRVLSWGDIEAFF. Written as DNA, the CDR3 is TGTGCCAGCAGGGTTTTATCCTGGGGGGATATTGAAGCTTTCTTT.

The chain carries TRBV5-8 and TRBJ1-2; TRBD1 matches 8 bases. J gave up 6 bases and V 4 bases, and 8 bases lay outside the gene matches. Germline CDR1 and CDR2: SGHTS and YDEGEE. This CDR3 has 14 amino acids. This CDR3 reads CASSRRQGRNGYTF. DNA of the CDR3: TGTGCCAGCAGCCGTCGACAGGGGCGAAATGGCTACACCTTC. The variable domain in full, completed from reference TRBV5-8 and TRBJ1-2, reads EAGVTQSPTHLIKTRGQQATLRCSPISGHTSVYWYQQALGLGLQFLLWYDEGEERNRGNFPPRFSGRQFPNYSSELNVNALELEDSALYLCASSRRQGRNGYTFGSGTRLTVV.

The V gene is TRBV4-3, the J gene TRBJ2-3; TRBD1 agrees at 8 bases. The CDR3 extends over 17 amino acids. Looked up from germline, CDR1 is LGHNA and CDR2 is YSLEER. The V and J ends lost 3 bases and 0 bases, in that order; junction bases with no gene match: 8. The DNA for the CDR3 is TGCGCCAGCAGCCAGACCCCCGGGACAGGCAGCACAGATACGCAGTATTTT. Protein product: CASSQTPGTGSTDTQYF.

In its sample, this clone was seen once. The V gene is TRBV11-2, the J gene TRBJ2-5; 10 nucleotides align to TRBD2. The trim removed 3 bases at V and 11 bases at J, leaving 6 bases unmatched. This CDR3 is built from 13 residues. The germline V gene encodes CDR1 SGHAT and CDR2 FQNNGV. The CDR3, as DNA: TGTGCCAGCAGCTTTGGACTAGCGGTCCGACAGTACTTC. Amino acids: CASSFGLAVRQYF.